Listed here is a single T cell receptor (beta chain). The sample is drawn from a study of blood T cell repertoires in COVID-19. In the study overall: The samples span acute and convalescent COVID-19 from the United States, Italy and Spain. T cells, B-cell-depleted T cells, or PBMCs provided the cDNA or gDNA that served as material.

Germline values: CDR1 MDHEN, CDR2 SYDVKM. With V trimmed by 4 bases and J by 4 bases, 8 bases remained unmatched. This CDR3 is built from 16 residues. Original methodology: Amplification of reference gene primers was used by the study to estimate nucleated cell counts. The repertoire was sequenced with immunoSEQ multiplex PCR; TCRdb's copy has only in-frame clones and lacks some. The V and J calls and clone size are taken from that table; D and trimming were inferred from the DNA. The sample consists of approximately 76,000 clones, 88% of them appearing once. This sequence was found in a human donor in a cohort sampled during active COVID-19. The V call is TRBV28, the J call TRBJ2-7; 12 bases map to TRBD2. Sequencing was done on a sample of peripheral blood. In nucleotides, the CDR3 is TGTGCCAGCAGTTCCCTGACTAGCGGGAGCGGTTACGAGCAGTACTTC. As protein: CASSSLTSGSGYEQYF.